The rows below give T cell receptor beta chains drawn from one sample of a study of cytomegalovirus exposure and HLA in healthy donors. The data were produced by immunoSEQ multiplex PCR, yet TCRdb's version contains in-frame clones alone and is incomplete. The table shows nearly 200,000 clones, with approximately 80% occurring only once. The sequencing sample was made of PBMCs. All receptors derive from a woman aged 30 to 39 in good health and CMV-seropositive. CDR3s leave out the opening cysteine and the closing phenylalanine or tryptophan.

V gene	J gene	CDR3 protein
TRBV30	TRBJ2-1	ACSLAGTYNEQF
TRBV27	TRBJ1-1	ASSAENRATEAF
TRBV2	TRBJ2-5	ASSEQGQGFGETQY
TRBV6-1	TRBJ1-5	ASTRLRGPNQPQH
TRBV11-1	TRBJ2-5	ASSLETGTEETQY
TRBV25-1	TRBJ1-2	ASSPLTGAYT
TRBV9	TRBJ1-3	ASSFRGGNTIY
TRBV27	TRBJ2-7	ASSLYAGPYEQY
TRBV6-1	TRBJ2-2	ASLWRGRSGELF
TRBV7-3	TRBJ2-7	ASSLKGQGYEQY
TRBV25-1	TRBJ1-1	ASSELRYTEAF
TRBV6-5	TRBJ2-5	ASSRQTSGQETQY
TRBV6-5	TRBJ1-1	ASSYYMNTEAF
TRBV29-1	TRBJ2-1	SVSRQRSNEQF
TRBV4-1	TRBJ1-5	ASSLQGGGSNQPQH
TRBV11-2	TRBJ2-7	ASSSLRISNEQY
TRBV30	TRBJ1-1	AVTTVTVGTEAF
TRBV28	TRBJ2-1	ASNTRSNEQF
TRBV7-9	TRBJ2-1	ASCGRGGSYNEQF
TRBV28	TRBJ2-7	ASSSPGDYEQY
TRBV9	TRBJ2-1	ASSVGPGQGKLSYNEQF
TRBV19	TRBJ2-2	ASRLAGNTGELF
TRBV2	TRBJ2-5	ASSESSPSETQY
TRBV6-5	TRBJ1-1	ASNRGENTEAF
TRBV5-4	TRBJ2-5	ASSPEGVETQY
TRBV5-1	TRBJ2-1	ASRTGGLAGSYEQF
TRBV9	TRBJ1-2	ASSVEGNRGIYGYT
TRBV11-3	TRBJ2-2	ASSPTGEDTGELF
TRBV27	TRBJ1-1	ASSLTGQVNTEAF
TRBV5-1	TRBJ2-7	ASSTGQGWAYEQY
TRBV25-1	TRBJ2-7	ASSERMGTGSYEQY
TRBV7-6	TRBJ1-1	ASSLGGKAF
TRBV28	TRBJ1-1	ASSSRQGRSAMNTEAF
TRBV6-1	TRBJ1-1	ASSELTPGTEGSNEAF